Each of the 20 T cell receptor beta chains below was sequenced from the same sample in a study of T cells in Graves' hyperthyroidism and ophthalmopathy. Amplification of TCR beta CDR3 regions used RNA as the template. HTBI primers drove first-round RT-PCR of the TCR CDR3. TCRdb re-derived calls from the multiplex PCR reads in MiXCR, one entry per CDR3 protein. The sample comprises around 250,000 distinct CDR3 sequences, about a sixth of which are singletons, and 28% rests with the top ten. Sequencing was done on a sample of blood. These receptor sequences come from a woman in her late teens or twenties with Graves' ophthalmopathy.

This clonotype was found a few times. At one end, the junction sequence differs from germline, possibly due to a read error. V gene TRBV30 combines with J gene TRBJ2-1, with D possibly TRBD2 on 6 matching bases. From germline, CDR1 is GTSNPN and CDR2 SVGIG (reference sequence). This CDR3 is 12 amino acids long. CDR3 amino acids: CAWSVRLGDEVF. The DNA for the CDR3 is TGTGCCTGGAGTGTACGACTAGGAGACGAGGTCTTC.

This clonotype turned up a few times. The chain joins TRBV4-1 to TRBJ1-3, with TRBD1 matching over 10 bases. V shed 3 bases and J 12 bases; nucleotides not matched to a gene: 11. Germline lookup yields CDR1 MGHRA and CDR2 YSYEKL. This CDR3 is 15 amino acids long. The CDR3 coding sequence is TGCGCCAGCAGCCACCCCGGGACAGGGGATACTTTCATATATTTT. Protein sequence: CASSHPGTGDTFIYF.

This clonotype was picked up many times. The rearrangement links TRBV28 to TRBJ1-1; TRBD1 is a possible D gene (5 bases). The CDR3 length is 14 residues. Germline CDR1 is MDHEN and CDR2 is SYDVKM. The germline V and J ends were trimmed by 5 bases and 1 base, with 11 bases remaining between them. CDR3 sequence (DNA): TGTGCCAGCAGTCCCAAGGGGTGGAACACTGAAGCTTTCTTT. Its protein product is CASSPKGWNTEAFF.

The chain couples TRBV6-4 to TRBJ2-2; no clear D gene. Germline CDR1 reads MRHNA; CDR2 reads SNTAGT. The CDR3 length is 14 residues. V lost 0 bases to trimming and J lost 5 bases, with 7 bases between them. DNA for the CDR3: TGTGCCAGCAGTGACTCGTTGGAGACCGGGGAGCTGTTTTTT. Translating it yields CASSDSLETGELFF.

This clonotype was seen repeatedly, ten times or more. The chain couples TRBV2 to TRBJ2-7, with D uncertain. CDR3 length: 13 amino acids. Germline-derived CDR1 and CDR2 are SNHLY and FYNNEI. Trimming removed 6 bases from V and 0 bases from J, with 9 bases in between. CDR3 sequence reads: CASSKGPSYEQYF. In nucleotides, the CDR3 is TGTGCCAGCAGCAAGGGCCCCTCCTACGAGCAGTACTTC.

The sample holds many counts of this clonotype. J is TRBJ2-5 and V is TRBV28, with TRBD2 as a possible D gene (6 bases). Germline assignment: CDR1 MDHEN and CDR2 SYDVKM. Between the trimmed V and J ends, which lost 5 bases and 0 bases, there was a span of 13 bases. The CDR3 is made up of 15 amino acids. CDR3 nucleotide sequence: TGTGCCAGCAGTGCCCATCTAGCGAACCAAGAGACCCAGTACTTC. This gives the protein CASSAHLANQETQYF.

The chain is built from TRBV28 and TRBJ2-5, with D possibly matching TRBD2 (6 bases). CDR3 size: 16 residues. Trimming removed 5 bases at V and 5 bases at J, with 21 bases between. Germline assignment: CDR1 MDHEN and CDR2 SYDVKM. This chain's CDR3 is CASSTWGRRGAETQYF. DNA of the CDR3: TGTGCCAGCAGTACCTGGGGCCGGCGGGGAGCTGAGACCCAGTACTTC.

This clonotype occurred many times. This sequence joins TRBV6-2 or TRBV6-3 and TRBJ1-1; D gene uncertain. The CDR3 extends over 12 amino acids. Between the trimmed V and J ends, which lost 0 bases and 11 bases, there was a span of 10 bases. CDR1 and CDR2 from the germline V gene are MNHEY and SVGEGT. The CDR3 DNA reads TGTGCCAGCAGTTACTCGAGCAACAAGGCTTTCTTT. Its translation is CASSYSSNKAFF.

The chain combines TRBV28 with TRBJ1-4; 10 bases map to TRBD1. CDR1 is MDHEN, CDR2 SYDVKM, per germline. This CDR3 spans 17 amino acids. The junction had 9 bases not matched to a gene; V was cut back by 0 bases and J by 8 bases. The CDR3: CASSLWRMGTGVEKLFF. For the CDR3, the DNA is TGTGCCAGCAGTTTATGGAGGATGGGGACAGGGGTGGAAAAACTGTTTTTT.

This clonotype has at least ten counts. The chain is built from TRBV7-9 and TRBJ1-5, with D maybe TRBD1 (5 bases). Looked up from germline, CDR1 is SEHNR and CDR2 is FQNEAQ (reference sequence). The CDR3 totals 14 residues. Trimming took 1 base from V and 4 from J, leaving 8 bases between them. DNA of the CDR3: TGTGCCAGCAGCTTAGGGGACTCGAATCAGCCCCAGCATTTT. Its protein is CASSLGDSNQPQHF.

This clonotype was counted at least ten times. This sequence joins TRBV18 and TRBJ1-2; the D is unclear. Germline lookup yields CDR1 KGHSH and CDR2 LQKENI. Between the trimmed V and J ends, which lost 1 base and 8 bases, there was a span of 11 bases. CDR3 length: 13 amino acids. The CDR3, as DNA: TGTGCCAGCTCACCACAGGGTACTAACGGCTACACCTTC. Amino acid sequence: CASSPQGTNGYTF. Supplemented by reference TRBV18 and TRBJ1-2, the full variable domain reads NAGVMQNPRHLVRRRGQEARLRCSPMKGHSHVYWYRQLPEEGLKFMVYLQKENIIDESGMPKERFSAEFPKEGPSILRIQQVVRGDSAAYFCASSPQGTNGYTFGSGTRLTVV.

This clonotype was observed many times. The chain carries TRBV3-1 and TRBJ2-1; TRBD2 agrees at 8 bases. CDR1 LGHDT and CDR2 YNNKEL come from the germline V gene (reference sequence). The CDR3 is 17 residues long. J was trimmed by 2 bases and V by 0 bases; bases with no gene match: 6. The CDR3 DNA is TGTGCCAGCAGCCAAGATTTGGCGGGGGGTCCCTACAATGAGCAGTTCTTC. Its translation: CASSQDLAGGPYNEQFF.

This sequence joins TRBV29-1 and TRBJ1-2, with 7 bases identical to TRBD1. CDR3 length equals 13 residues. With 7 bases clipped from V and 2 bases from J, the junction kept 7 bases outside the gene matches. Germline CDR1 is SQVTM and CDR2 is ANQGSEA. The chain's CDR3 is CSASLTGNYGYTF. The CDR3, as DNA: TGCAGCGCATCATTGACAGGGAACTATGGCTACACCTTC.

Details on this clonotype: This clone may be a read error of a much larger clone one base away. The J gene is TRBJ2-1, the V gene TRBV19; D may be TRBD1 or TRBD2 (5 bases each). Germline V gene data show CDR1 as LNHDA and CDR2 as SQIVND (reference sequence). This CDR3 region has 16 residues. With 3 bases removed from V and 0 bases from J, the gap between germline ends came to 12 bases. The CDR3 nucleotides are TGTGCCAGTAGTATTGATCCGGGGACCTCCTACAATGAGCAGTTCTTC. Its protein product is CASSIDPGTSYNEQFF.

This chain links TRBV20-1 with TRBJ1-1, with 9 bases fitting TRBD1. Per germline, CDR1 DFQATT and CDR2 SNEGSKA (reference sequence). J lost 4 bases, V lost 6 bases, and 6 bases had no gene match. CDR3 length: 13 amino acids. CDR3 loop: CSAWTGVVTEAFF. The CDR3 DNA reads TGCAGTGCCTGGACAGGGGTTGTCACTGAAGCTTTCTTT.

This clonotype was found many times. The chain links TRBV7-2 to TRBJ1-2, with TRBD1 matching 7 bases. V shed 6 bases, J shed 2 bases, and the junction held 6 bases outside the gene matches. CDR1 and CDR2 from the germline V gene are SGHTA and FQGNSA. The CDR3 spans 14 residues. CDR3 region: CASREQQGNYGYTF. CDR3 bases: TGTGCCAGCAGGGAACAACAGGGGAACTATGGCTACACCTTC.

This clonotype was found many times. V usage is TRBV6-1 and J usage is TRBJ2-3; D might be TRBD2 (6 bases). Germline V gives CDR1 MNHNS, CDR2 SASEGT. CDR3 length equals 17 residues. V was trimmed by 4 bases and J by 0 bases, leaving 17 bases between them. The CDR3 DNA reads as TGTGCCAGCAGTGGTGGAGGCGGGATCGCGAGCACAGATACGCAGTATTTT. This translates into CASSGGGGIASTDTQYF.

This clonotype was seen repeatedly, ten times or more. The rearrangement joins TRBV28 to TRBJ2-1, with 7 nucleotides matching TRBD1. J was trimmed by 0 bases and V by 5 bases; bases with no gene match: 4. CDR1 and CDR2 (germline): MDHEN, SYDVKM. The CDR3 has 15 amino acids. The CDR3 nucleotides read TGTGCCAGCAGTAACCGGGACAGCTCCTACAATGAGCAGTTCTTC. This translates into CASSNRDSSYNEQFF.

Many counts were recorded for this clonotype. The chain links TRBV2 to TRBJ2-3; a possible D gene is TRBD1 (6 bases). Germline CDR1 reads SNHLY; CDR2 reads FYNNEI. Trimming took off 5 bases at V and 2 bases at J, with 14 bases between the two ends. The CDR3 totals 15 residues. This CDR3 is CASSRLDRHTDTQYF. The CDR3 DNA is TGTGCCAGCAGTCGCCTAGACAGGCACACAGATACGCAGTATTTT.

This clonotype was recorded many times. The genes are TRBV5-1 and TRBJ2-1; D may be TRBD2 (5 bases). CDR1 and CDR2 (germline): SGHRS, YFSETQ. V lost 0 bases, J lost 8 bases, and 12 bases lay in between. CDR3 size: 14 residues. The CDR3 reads CASSLVTYGDEQFF. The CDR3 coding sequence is TGCGCCAGCAGCTTGGTGACGTACGGGGATGAGCAGTTCTTC.